The 26 T cell receptor beta chains below were found in one sample sequenced in a study of T cell responses to AZD1222 COVID-19 vaccine (dated by TCRdb to 2020 to 2022). Reading the label with the study, this specimen's time point is: baseline before first vaccination. The library was made by the immunoSEQ multiplex PCR assay. TCRdb obtained this table from immuneACCESS and retained in-frame rearrangements with V and J assigned. These tables miss some clones; where compared with another copy, unresolved V genes account for less than half of the shortfall, and the remainder is unexplained. The sample data list some 96,000 clones, and 80% to 95% of these were observed just once. The ten biggest clones cover over 1.5% of the sample. The material sequenced was peripheral blood, taken on day 0 of AZD1222 vaccination. The source of these receptors is an adult in good health.

The chain employs TRBV28 and TRBJ2-7; perhaps TRBD2 as D (7 bases). The CDR3 runs to 15 residues. V lost 8 bases and J 0 bases, leaving 17 bases between the germline ends. Per germline, CDR1 MDHEN and CDR2 SYDVKM. CDR3 residues: CASQITAGASYEQYF. The CDR3 DNA is TGTGCCAGCCAAATTACTGCGGGGGCCTCCTACGAGCAGTACTTC.

The chain links TRBV6-1 to TRBJ2-3; the match to TRBD2 covers 8 bases. Germline V gene data show CDR1 as MNHNS and CDR2 as SASEGT. Losses at the gene ends were 2 bases for V and 1 base for J; bases not matched to a gene: 5. This CDR3 is 16 amino acids long. This CDR3 reads CASSEMRAGGTDTQYF. In DNA, the CDR3 is TGTGCCAGCAGTGAAATGCGAGCGGGAGGCACAGATACGCAGTATTTT.

The chain recombines TRBV10-3 with TRBJ2-1, with TRBD2 matching 9 bases. Losses at the gene ends were 0 bases for V and 3 bases for J; bases not matched to a gene: 6. CDR3 length equals 17 residues. The germline V gene has CDR1 ENHRY and CDR2 SYGVKD. CDR3 region: CAISESMASGDYNEQFF. CDR3 DNA sequence: TGTGCCATCAGTGAGTCGATGGCTAGCGGGGACTACAATGAGCAGTTCTTC.

The rearrangement uses TRBV3-1 (or the pseudogene TRBV3-2) and TRBJ1-2; D perhaps matches TRBD1 (6 bases). This CDR3 comprises 14 residues. The germline gives CDR1 LGHDT, CDR2 YNNKEL (reference sequence). The ends were cut back, 2 bases at V and 4 bases at J, with 11 bases in the middle. In DNA form, the CDR3 reads TGTGCCAGCAGCCAACGGGGGCCCAGCTATGGCTACACCTTC. Translated: CASSQRGPSYGYTF.

The rearrangement links TRBV5-1 to TRBJ1-5; 9 nucleotides agree with TRBD1. The CDR3 has 14 amino acids. Germline CDR1 is SGHRS and CDR2 is YFSETQ. With 5 bases clipped from V and 7 bases from J, the junction kept 7 bases outside the gene matches. The CDR3 spells CASSTTGGGQPQHF. CDR3 nucleotides: TGCGCCAGCAGTACAACAGGGGGCGGACAGCCCCAGCATTTT. Filled out from reference TRBV5-1 and TRBJ1-5, the complete variable domain reads KAGVTQTPRYLIKTRGQQVTLSCSPISGHRSVSWYQQTPGQGLQFLFEYFSETQRNKGNFPGRFSGRQFSNSRSEMNVSTLELGDSALYLCASSTTGGGQPQHFGDGTRLSIL.

The chain uses TRBV27 and TRBJ2-7, with 7 bases matching TRBD2. This CDR3 has 17 residues. Trimming removed 6 bases from V and 3 bases from J; junction bases left unmatched: 17. CDR1 is MNHEY and CDR2 is SMNVEV in the germline V gene (reference sequence). CDR3 in amino acids: CASRWDGTNSGYYEQYF. CDR3 bases: TGTGCCAGCAGATGGGATGGGACTAACTCCGGTTACTACGAGCAGTACTTC.

The chain combines TRBV2 with TRBJ1-5, with D perhaps TRBD1 (6 bases). From germline, CDR1 is SNHLY and CDR2 FYNNEI. Trimming shortened V by 4 bases and J by 4 bases, and 14 bases separated the two germline ends. The CDR3 length is 15 residues. Here the CDR3 DNA reads TGTGCCAGCAGTGGTTACAGGGTAGGGAATCAGCCCCAGCATTTT. Translating gives CASSGYRVGNQPQHF.

The chain has TRBV5-1 and TRBJ1-6; 8 bases map to TRBD1. In germline, CDR1 is SGHRS, CDR2 YFSETQ. J gave up 7 bases and V 2 bases, and 8 bases lay outside the gene matches. This CDR3 spans 16 amino acids. The CDR3 coding sequence is TGCGCCAGCAGCTTTGGACCGGGACAGGAAAATTCACCCCTCCACTTT. Its translation: CASSFGPGQENSPLHF.

The chain links TRBV28 to TRBJ2-6; 11 nucleotides align to TRBD1. CDR1 is MDHEN and CDR2 is SYDVKM in the germline V gene. V was clipped by 3 bases and J by 5 bases; unmatched bases: 9. CDR3 length: 18 amino acids. CDR3 sequence reads: CASSLLGQGDAWANVLTF. The CDR3 DNA follows: TGTGCCAGCAGTTTGCTGGGACAGGGGGACGCTTGGGCCAACGTCCTGACTTTC.

V and J are TRBV28 and TRBJ1-2; maybe TRBD1 (5 bases). The germline V gene has CDR1 MDHEN and CDR2 SYDVKM. This CDR3 region has 16 residues. The germline V and J ends were trimmed by 1 base and 4 bases, with 16 bases remaining between them. The DNA of the CDR3 is TGTGCCAGCAGTTTATATTCTCGGGGCGGGCTCTATGGCTACACCTTC. Amino acid sequence: CASSLYSRGGLYGYTF.

The chain has TRBV11-2 and TRBJ1-4; 8 nucleotides line up with TRBD1. V trimming: 5 bases; J trimming: 8 bases; junction bases outside the gene matches: 10. Per germline, CDR1 SGHAT and CDR2 FQNNGV. This CDR3 contains 15 residues. The CDR3 protein is CASSPPGTGGEKLFF. CDR3 nucleotides: TGTGCCAGCAGCCCCCCGGGGACAGGTGGGGAAAAACTGTTTTTT.

This clone was counted a single time. The chain recombines TRBV20-1 with TRBJ2-2; 9 nucleotides match TRBD2. V was pared by 3 bases and J by 4 bases, with 9 bases of the junction left unmatched. Germline-derived CDR1 and CDR2 are DFQATT and SNEGSKA (reference sequence). This CDR3 comprises 16 residues. CDR3 coding DNA: TGCAGTGCTAGTGGGCTAGCGGGAAGGGGCACCGGGGAGCTGTTTTTT. This translates into CSASGLAGRGTGELFF.

The V and J genes are TRBV10-3 and TRBJ1-5; the D gene is possibly TRBD1 (6 bases). The CDR3 runs 15 residues. The V end was cut by 5 bases, the J end by 0 bases, with 11 bases between. Germline V CDR1 and CDR2: ENHRY, SYGVKD. The CDR3 bases are TGTGCCATCAGTAAAATGGACAGTAGCAATCAGCCCCAGCATTTT. It is translated as CAISKMDSSNQPQHF.

The rearrangement links TRBV23-1 to TRBJ2-7; D is unclear. TRBV23-1 is annotated as an ORF whose role is uncertain. V lost 0 bases and J 2 bases, leaving 14 bases between the germline ends. This CDR3 comprises 16 residues. The CDR3 DNA is TGCGCCAGCAGTCAATCAACCCTACCTTTCGCCTACGAGCAGTACTTC. Its protein is CASSQSTLPFAYEQYF.

V and J are TRBV13 and TRBJ2-7; 7 bases line up with TRBD2. Germline CDR1 and CDR2: PRHDT and FYEKMQ (reference sequence). The V and J ends lost 5 bases and 4 bases, in that order; junction bases with no gene match: 8. The CDR3 runs 14 residues. The CDR3 DNA sequence: TGTGCCAGCAGCCAGCGGGACCGAGTTTACGAGCAGTACTTC. Protein product: CASSQRDRVYEQYF.

The gene calls are TRBV2 and TRBJ2-2; D is possibly TRBD1 (5 bases). This CDR3 region has 15 residues. Germline CDR1 is SNHLY and CDR2 is FYNNEI. The V gene lost 11 bases and the J gene lost 5 bases, with 21 bases spanning the gap. CDR3 sequence reads: CAAQFSRGWTGELFF. CDR3 bases: TGTGCCGCCCAATTCTCTAGGGGATGGACCGGGGAGCTGTTTTTT.

The genes are TRBV2 and TRBJ1-2, with 7 bases identical to TRBD1. The ends lost 6 bases at V and 1 base at J; junction bases unmatched: 8. The CDR3 runs 15 residues. Germline V gives CDR1 SNHLY, CDR2 FYNNEI. The CDR3 DNA reads TGTGCCAGCAGCCCCGGGACAGCGAATAACTATGGCTACACCTTC. It codes for CASSPGTANNYGYTF.

This sequence joins TRBV7-2 and TRBJ2-5; D ambiguous. Germline CDR1 is SGHTA and CDR2 is FQGNSA. There are 12 residues in the CDR3. The ends were cut back, 4 bases at V and 5 bases at J, with 8 bases in the middle. Here the CDR3 reads CASSSRVETQYF. The CDR3 DNA reads TGTGCCAGCAGCTCACGGGTCGAGACCCAGTACTTC.

This sequence joins TRBV4-1 and TRBJ1-5; tentative D call: TRBD1 (5 bases). This CDR3 is built from 15 residues. Trimming removed 1 base from V and 4 bases from J, with 11 bases in between. Germline V CDR1 and CDR2: MGHRA, YSYEKL. This CDR3 reads CASSQAGTENQPQHF. DNA of the CDR3: TGCGCCAGCAGCCAAGCCGGGACGGAGAATCAGCCCCAGCATTTT.

J is TRBJ1-4 and V is TRBV4-2; D ambiguous. The CDR3 has 17 amino acids. The V and J ends lost 0 bases and 2 bases respectively, with 13 bases between them. Germline assignment: CDR1 LGHNA and CDR2 YNFKEQ. CDR3 residues: CASSQDDIRATNEKLFF. The CDR3 bases are TGTGCCAGCAGCCAAGATGACATTAGAGCTACTAATGAAAAACTGTTTTTT.

The chain links TRBV28 to TRBJ1-5; D remains unclear. This CDR3 is 12 amino acids long. Germline values: CDR1 MDHEN, CDR2 SYDVKM. The ends were cut back, 8 bases at V and 0 bases at J, with 5 bases in the middle. CDR3 coding DNA: TGTGCCAGCGTCCGTAGCAATCAGCCCCAGCATTTT. This gives the protein CASVRSNQPQHF.

The chain uses TRBV11-2 and TRBJ2-1; 8 bases map to TRBD2. Germline trimming cut 3 bases from V and 5 bases from J; bases unmatched to any gene: 12. The CDR3 is 17 residues long. Germline-derived CDR1 and CDR2 are SGHAT and FQNNGV. Written as DNA, the CDR3 is TGTGCCAGCAGCTTTCCCCCGGGAGGGACTAGACACAATGAGCAGTTCTTC. Residues: CASSFPPGGTRHNEQFF.

The chain recombines TRBV5-6 with TRBJ2-5; no reliable D call. The CDR3 is 13 amino acids. V was pared by 7 bases and J by 2 bases, with 12 bases between. Germline CDR1 reads SGHDT; CDR2 reads YYEEEE. CDR3 amino acids: CASYNNGQETQYF. CDR3 coding DNA: TGTGCCAGCTACAATAACGGACAAGAGACCCAGTACTTC.

The chain links TRBV19 to TRBJ1-5, with D hard to call. The germline V and J ends were trimmed by 4 bases and 3 bases, with 10 bases remaining between them. Germline CDR1 LNHDA, CDR2 SQIVND (reference sequence). CDR3 length equals 14 residues. CDR3 sequence: CASSNVYLNQPQHF. The CDR3 nucleotides read TGTGCCAGTAGTAATGTATATCTCAATCAGCCCCAGCATTTT.

V is TRBV30 and J is TRBJ1-1; weak D call: TRBD1 (5 bases). The ends were cut back, 2 bases at V and 0 bases at J, with 13 bases in the middle. CDR3 length: 15 residues. Germline-derived CDR1 and CDR2 are GTSNPN and SVGIG (reference sequence). CDR3 sequence (DNA): TGTGCCTGGAGTTGGGACGTACGGATGAACACTGAAGCTTTCTTT. This gives the protein CAWSWDVRMNTEAFF. The variable domain in full, with the rest retrieved from reference TRBV30 and TRBJ1-1, is SQTIHQWPATLVQPVGSPLSLECTVEGTSNPNLYWYRQAAGRGLQLLFYSVGIGQISSEVPQNLSASRPQDRQFILSSKKLLLSDSGFYLCAWSWDVRMNTEAFFGQGTRLTVV.

This clone was seen a single time. The chain couples TRBV25-1 to TRBJ2-5; D gene ambiguous. The V gene lost 3 bases and the J gene lost 5 bases, with 4 bases spanning the gap. The CDR3 runs to 11 residues. Germline V gives CDR1 MGHDK, CDR2 SYGVNS. The CDR3 DNA is TGTGCCAGCAGTGATTGGGAGACCCAGTACTTC. Translating it yields CASSDWETQYF.